This entry lists 11 T cell receptor beta chains sequenced from one sample in a study of PD-1 blockade in classical Hodgkin lymphoma. Sequenced by immunoSEQ multiplex PCR; TCRdb stores in-frame clones only, minus some. The sample has about 96,000 clones, about 93% seen once. Time point: cycle 4 day 1 (C4D1), after less than 7 weeks of nivolumab. Brentuximab vedotin exposure varied, and every patient relapsed after autologous stem cell transplantation. Sequencing used peripheral blood mononuclear cells (PBMCs), obtained before the fourth cycle of nivolumab. The receptors stem from a human donor with classical Hodgkin lymphoma.

This clone was recorded once. V is TRBV6-6 and J is TRBJ1-5; D is unclear. Germline CDR1 and CDR2: MNHNY and SVGAGI (reference sequence). Trimming left V 6 bases short and J 5 bases short, with 11 bases between. The CDR3 is 13 amino acids. The CDR3 loop reads CASSRTSYQPQHF. CDR3 DNA: TGTGCCAGCAGCCGCACGTCCTATCAGCCCCAGCATTTT.

The rearrangement links TRBV4-2 to TRBJ1-2; D not resolved. V lost 0 bases to trimming and J lost 8 bases, with 13 bases between them. The CDR3 has 14 amino acids. Germline-derived CDR1 and CDR2 are LGHNA and YNFKEQ. CDR3 sequence: CASSQDRVTGGYTF. CDR3 DNA sequence: TGTGCCAGCAGCCAAGATAGGGTAACGGGAGGCTACACCTTC.

The chain combines TRBV5-5 with TRBJ2-7; D unclear. This CDR3 contains 12 residues. The V end was cut by 0 bases, the J end by 4 bases, with 5 bases between. In germline, CDR1 is SGHKS, CDR2 YYEKEE (reference sequence). CDR3 loop: CASSLVGYEQYF. The CDR3 bases are TGTGCCAGCAGCTTGGTGGGTTACGAGCAGTACTTC.

This chain joins TRBV5-8 and TRBJ2-7; no firm D call. Germline lookup yields CDR1 SGHTS and CDR2 YDEGEE. The CDR3 covers 15 residues. V was pared by 0 bases and J by 0 bases, with 10 bases between. CDR3 coding DNA: TGTGCCAGCAGCTTGGGGCAGGAAACCTCCTACGAGCAGTACTTC. Translation gives CASSLGQETSYEQYF. Full variable domain (outside the CDR3, taken from reference TRBV5-8 and TRBJ2-7): EAGVTQSPTHLIKTRGQQATLRCSPISGHTSVYWYQQALGLGLQFLLWYDEGEERNRGNFPPRFSGRQFPNYSSELNVNALELEDSALYLCASSLGQETSYEQYFGPGTRLTVT.

The rearrangement uses TRBV5-3 and TRBJ2-4; a possible D gene is TRBD2 (5 bases). TRBV5-3 is annotated as an ORF whose role is uncertain. The CDR3 runs to 18 residues. V lost 5 bases and J 0 bases, leaving 21 bases between the germline ends. The CDR3 protein is CARRHPRGREIAKNIQYF. The CDR3, as DNA: TGTGCCAGAAGACACCCTCGAGGGAGAGAGATAGCCAAAAACATTCAGTACTTC.

This clone was recorded once. The V call is TRBV5-1, the J call TRBJ1-2; TRBD1 agrees at 9 bases. Germline trimming cut 0 bases from V and 6 bases from J; bases unmatched to any gene: 6. The CDR3 is 15 amino acids. Germline V CDR1 and CDR2: SGHRS, YFSETQ. The CDR3 region has the DNA TGCGCCAGCAGCTTGGGCCACGGGACAGGGCATGGCTACACCTTC. It is translated as CASSLGHGTGHGYTF.

J is TRBJ2-2 and V is TRBV1; the table calls TRBD2, which could not be checked here. TRBV1 is a pseudogene segment. The CDR3 loop spans 18 amino acids. The chain's CDR3 is CTSSQDGWTAVLAGELFF. For the CDR3, the DNA is TGCACCAGCAGCCAAGATGGCTGGACGGCAGTACTAGCCGGGGAGCTGTTTTTT.

The chain recombines TRBV5-1 with TRBJ2-5, with D perhaps TRBD2 (6 bases). Germline V gene lookup returns CDR1 SGHRS and CDR2 YFSETQ. The germline V and J ends were trimmed by 7 bases and 5 bases, with 15 bases remaining between them. The CDR3 loop spans 13 amino acids. The CDR3 here is CASALGLGETQYF. In DNA form, the CDR3 reads TGCGCCAGCGCCCTGGGACTTGGGGAGACCCAGTACTTC.

The chain carries TRBV19 and TRBJ1-6, with no clear D. V was cut by 6 bases and J by 0 bases, with 9 bases left in between. CDR1 and CDR2 (germline): LNHDA, SQIVND (reference sequence). The CDR3 loop spans 15 amino acids. As DNA, the CDR3 is TGTGCCAGTAGCCCACTGAGCTCCTATAATTCACCCCTCCACTTT. Translated: CASSPLSSYNSPLHF.

In this sample, this clone turned up once. The chain links TRBV5-1 to TRBJ2-7; TRBD1 matches at 9 bases. The germline CDR1 and CDR2 sequences are SGHRS and YFSETQ. The CDR3 contains 18 residues. Trimming cost V 0 bases and J 0 bases; bases outside gene matches: 10. In DNA form, the CDR3 reads TGCGCCAGCAGCTTGGCCCGGACAGGGGATATTGACTCCTACGAGCAGTACTTC. It codes for CASSLARTGDIDSYEQYF.

V gene TRBV9 combines with J gene TRBJ2-3; 10 bases are a match to TRBD2. Trimming removed 0 bases from V and 5 bases from J; junction bases left unmatched: 6. The CDR3 is 16 amino acids. The V gene's germline CDR1 is SGDLS and CDR2 YYNGEE. The CDR3 DNA follows: TGTGCCAGCAGCGTAGGCCTAGCGGGAGATCGAGATACGCAGTATTTT. Amino acids: CASSVGLAGDRDTQYF.